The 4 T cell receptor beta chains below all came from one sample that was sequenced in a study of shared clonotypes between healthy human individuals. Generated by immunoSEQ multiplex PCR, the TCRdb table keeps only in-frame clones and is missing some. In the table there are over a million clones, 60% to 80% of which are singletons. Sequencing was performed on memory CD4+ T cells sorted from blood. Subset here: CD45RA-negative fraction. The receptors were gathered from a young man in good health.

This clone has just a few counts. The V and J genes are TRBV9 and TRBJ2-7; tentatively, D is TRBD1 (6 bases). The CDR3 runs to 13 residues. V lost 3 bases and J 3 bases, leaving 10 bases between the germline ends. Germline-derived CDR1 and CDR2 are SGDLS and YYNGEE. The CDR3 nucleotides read TGTGCCAGCAGCGAGGCCAGGGGCTACGAGCAGTACTTC. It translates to CASSEARGYEQYF.

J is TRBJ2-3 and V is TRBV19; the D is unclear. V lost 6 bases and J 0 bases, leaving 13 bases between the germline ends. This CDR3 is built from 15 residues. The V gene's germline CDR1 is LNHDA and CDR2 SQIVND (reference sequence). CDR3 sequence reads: CASRAAPTSTDTQYF. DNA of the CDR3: TGTGCCAGTAGAGCAGCCCCGACTAGCACAGATACGCAGTATTTT.

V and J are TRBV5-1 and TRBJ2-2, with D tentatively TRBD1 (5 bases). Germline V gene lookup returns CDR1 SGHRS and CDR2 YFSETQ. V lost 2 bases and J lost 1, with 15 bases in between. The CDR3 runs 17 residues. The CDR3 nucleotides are TGCGCCAGCAGCTTCTTGGGGCGACTCCAGAACACCGGGGAGCTGTTTTTT. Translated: CASSFLGRLQNTGELFF.

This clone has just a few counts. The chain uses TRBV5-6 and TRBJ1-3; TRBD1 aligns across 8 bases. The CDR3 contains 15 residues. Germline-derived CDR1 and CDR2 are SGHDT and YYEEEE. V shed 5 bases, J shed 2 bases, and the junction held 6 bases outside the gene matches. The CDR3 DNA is TGTGCCAGCAGGGACAACAGGGGGACTGGAAACACCATATATTTT. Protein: CASRDNRGTGNTIYF.